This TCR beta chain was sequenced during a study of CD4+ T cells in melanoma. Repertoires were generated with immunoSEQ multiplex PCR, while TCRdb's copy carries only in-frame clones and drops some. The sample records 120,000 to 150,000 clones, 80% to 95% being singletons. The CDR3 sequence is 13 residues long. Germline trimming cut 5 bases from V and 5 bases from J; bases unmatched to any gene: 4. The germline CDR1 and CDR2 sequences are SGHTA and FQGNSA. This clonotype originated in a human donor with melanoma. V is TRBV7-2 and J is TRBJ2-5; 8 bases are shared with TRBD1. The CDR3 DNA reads TGTGCCAGCAGCCCCAGGGGGCAGGAGACCCAGTACTTC. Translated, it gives CASSPRGQETQYF.